This TCR beta chain was sequenced in a study of CD8+CD57+ T cells in acquired aplastic anemia. Study information: Average CD4+ read depth in healthy donors was about 10.8 million reads.

Germline CDR1 SGHNT, CDR2 YENEEA. The V end was cut by 1 base, the J end by 5 bases, with 14 bases between. This CDR3 has 15 residues. Broader study findings: Between patients and controls, some 31 CD8+ CDR3 sequences were found in common. No significant difference in CD8+ Simpson's diversity was found between patients and controls.

Genomic DNA constituted the template upon which TCR beta VDJ and CDR3 profiling was performed. MiXCR was run by TCRdb on the reads, yielding one entry per CDR3 protein. The top ten clones hold approximately 2.9% of a sample with roughly 180,000 distinct CDR3 sequences, around half of them seen once. This clonotype showed up many times. Its antigen remains unknown. The J gene is TRBJ2-5, the V gene TRBV11-3; D possibly corresponds to TRBD2 (6 bases). Sample: sorted CD4+, CD8+, or CD8+CD57+ T cells (not recorded which) from PBMCs. The receptor was derived from a human donor in good health. DNA of the CDR3: TGTGCCAGCAGCTTAGGCTTCGCGGAGGGGGAGACCCAGTACTTC. It codes for CASSLGFAEGETQYF.